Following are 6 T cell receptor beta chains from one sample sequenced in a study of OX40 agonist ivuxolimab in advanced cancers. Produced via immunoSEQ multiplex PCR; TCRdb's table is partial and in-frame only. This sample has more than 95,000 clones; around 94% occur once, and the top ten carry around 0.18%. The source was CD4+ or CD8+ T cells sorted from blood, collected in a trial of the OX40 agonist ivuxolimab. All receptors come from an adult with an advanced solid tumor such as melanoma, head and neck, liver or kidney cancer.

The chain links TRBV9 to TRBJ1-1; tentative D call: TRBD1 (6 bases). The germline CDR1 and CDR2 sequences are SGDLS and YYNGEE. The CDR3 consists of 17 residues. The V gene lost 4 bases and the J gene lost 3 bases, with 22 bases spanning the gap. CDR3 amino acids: CASSPRGGALQDTEAFF. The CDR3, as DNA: TGTGCCAGCAGCCCCCGCGGGGGGGCGCTTCAGGACACTGAAGCTTTCTTT.

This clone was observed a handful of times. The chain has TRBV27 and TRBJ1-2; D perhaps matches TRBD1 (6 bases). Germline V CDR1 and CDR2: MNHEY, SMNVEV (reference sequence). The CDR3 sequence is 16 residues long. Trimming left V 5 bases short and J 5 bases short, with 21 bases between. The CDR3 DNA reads TGTGCCAGCAGTCCCGGCGGGACCCAAGGGGGGTATGGCTACACCTTC. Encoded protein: CASSPGGTQGGYGYTF.

In nucleotides, the CDR3 is TGTGCCAGCAGTTACTGGGACAGGGAGGGTGACTATGGCTACACCTTC. Encoded protein: CASSYWDREGDYGYTF. The chain employs TRBV6-5 and TRBJ1-2; 9 bases align to TRBD1. The length of the CDR3 is 16 residues. Germline-derived CDR1 and CDR2 are MNHEY and SVGAGI. J was trimmed by 3 bases and V by 1 base; bases with no gene match: 6.

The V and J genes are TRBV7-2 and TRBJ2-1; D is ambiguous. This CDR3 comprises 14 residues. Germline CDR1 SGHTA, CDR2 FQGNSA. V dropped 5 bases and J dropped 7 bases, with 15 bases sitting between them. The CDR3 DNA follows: TGTGCCAGCAGCCCGTGGGCCGACCGGAATGAGCAGTTCTTC. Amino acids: CASSPWADRNEQFF.

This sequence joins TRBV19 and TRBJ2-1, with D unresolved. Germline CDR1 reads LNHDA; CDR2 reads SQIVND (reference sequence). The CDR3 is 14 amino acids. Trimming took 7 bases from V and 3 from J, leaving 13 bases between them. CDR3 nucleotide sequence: TGTGCCAGTAATGTCAGAATTTACTACAATGAGCAGTTCTTC. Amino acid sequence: CASNVRIYYNEQFF. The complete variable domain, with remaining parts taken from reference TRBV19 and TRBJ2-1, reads DGGITQSPKYLFRKEGQNVTLSCEQNLNHDAMYWYRQDPGQGLRLIYYSQIVNDFQKGDIAEGYSVSREKKESFPLTVTSAQKNPTAFYLCASNVRIYYNEQFFGPGTRLTVL.

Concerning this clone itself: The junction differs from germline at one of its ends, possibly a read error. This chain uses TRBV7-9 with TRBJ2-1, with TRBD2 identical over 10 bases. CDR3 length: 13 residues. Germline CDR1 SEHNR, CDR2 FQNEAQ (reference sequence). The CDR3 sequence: CTGGLAVYNEQFF. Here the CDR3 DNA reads TGCACCGGTGGACTAGCGGTGTACAATGAGCAGTTCTTC. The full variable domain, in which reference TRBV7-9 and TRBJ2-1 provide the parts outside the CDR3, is DTGVSQNPRHKITKRGQNVTFRCDPISEHNRLYWYRQTLGQGPEFLTYFQNEAQLEKSRLLSDRFSAERPKGSFSTLEIQRTEQGDSAMYLCTGGLAVYNEQFFGPGTRLTVL.